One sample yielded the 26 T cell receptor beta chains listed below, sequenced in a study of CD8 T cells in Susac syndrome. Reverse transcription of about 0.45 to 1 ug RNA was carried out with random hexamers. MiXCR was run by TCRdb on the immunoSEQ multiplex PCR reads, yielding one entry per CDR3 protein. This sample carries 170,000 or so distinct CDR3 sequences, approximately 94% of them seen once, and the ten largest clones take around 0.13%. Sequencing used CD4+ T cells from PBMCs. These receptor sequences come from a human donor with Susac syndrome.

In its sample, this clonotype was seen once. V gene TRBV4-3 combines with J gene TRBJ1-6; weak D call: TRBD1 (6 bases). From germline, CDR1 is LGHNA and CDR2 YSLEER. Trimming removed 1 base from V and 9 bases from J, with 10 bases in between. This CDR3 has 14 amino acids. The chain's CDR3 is CASSQGEGGSPLHF. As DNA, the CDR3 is TGCGCCAGCAGCCAAGGTGAGGGGGGTTCACCCCTCCACTTT.

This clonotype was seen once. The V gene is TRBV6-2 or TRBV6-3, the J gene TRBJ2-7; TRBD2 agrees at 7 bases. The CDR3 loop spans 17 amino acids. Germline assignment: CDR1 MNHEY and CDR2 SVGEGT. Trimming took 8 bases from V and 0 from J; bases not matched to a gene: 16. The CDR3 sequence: CASYATGGSGSSYEQYF. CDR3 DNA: TGTGCCAGCTACGCTACGGGGGGAAGCGGTAGCTCCTACGAGCAGTACTTC.

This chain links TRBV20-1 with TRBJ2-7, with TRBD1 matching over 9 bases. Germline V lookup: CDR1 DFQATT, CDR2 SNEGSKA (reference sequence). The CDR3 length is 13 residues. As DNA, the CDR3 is TGCAGCATCCCGGGACAGGGACCCTACGAGCAGTACGTC. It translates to CSIPGQGPYEQYV.

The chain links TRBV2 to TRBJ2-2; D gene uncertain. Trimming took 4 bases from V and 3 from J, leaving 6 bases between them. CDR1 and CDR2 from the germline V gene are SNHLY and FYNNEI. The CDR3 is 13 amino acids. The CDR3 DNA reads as TGTGCCAGCAGTGCGACCTACACCGGGGAGCTGTTTTTT. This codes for CASSATYTGELFF.

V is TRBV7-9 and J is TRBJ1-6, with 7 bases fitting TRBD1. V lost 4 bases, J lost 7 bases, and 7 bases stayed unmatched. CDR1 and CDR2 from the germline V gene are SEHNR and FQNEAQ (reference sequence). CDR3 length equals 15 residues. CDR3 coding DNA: TGTGCCAGCAGCTCCGGGACAGTCCCAAATTCACCCCTCCACTTT. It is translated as CASSSGTVPNSPLHF. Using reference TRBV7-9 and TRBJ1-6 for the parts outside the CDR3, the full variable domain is DTGVSQNPRHKITKRGQNVTFRCDPISEHNRLYWYRQTLGQGPEFLTYFQNEAQLEKSRLLSDRFSAERPKGSFSTLEIQRTEQGDSAMYLCASSSGTVPNSPLHFGNGTRLTVT.

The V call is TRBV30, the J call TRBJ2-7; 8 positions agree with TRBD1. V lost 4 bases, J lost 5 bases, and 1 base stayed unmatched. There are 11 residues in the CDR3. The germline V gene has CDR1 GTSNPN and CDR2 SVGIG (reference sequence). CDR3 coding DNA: TGTGCCTGGACAGGGGGCCACGAGCAGTACTTC. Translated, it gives CAWTGGHEQYF.

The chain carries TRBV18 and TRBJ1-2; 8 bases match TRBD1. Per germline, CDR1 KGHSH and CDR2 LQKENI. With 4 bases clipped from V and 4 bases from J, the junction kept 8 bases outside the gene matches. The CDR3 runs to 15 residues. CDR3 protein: CASSLDRDGSYGYTF. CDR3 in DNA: TGTGCCAGCTCACTGGACAGGGATGGCAGCTATGGCTACACCTTC. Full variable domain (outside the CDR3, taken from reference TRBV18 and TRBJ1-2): NAGVMQNPRHLVRRRGQEARLRCSPMKGHSHVYWYRQLPEEGLKFMVYLQKENIIDESGMPKERFSAEFPKEGPSILRIQQVVRGDSAAYFCASSLDRDGSYGYTFGSGTRLTVV.

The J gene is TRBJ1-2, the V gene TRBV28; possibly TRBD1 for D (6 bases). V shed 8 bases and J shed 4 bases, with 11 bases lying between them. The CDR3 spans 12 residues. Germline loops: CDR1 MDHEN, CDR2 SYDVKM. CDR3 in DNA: TGTGCCAGCTACAGGGTGGGCTATGGCTACACCTTC. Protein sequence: CASYRVGYGYTF.

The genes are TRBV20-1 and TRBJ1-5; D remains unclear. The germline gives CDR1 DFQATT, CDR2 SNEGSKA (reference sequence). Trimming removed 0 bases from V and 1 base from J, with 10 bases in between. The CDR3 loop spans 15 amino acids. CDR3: CSAREGLRSNQPQHF. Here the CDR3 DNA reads TGCAGTGCTAGAGAAGGGTTGAGAAGCAATCAGCCCCAGCATTTT.

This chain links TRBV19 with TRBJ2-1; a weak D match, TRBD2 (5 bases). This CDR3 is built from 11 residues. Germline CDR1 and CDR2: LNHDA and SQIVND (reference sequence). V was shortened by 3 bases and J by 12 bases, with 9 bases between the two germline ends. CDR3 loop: CASSIFRGQFF. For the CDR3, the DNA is TGTGCCAGTAGTATCTTCCGGGGGCAGTTCTTC.

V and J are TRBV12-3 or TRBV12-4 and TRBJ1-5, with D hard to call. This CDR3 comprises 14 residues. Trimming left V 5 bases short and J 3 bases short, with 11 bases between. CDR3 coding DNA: TGTGCCAGCAGTGAGAACACCCTCAATCAGCCCCAGCATTTT. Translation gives CASSENTLNQPQHF.

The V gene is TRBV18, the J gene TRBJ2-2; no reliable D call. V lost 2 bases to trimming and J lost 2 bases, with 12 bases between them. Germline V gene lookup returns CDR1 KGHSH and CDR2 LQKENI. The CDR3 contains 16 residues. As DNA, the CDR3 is TGTGCCAGCTCACCAGGGCAACTCCCTAACACCGGGGAGCTGTTTTTT. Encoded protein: CASSPGQLPNTGELFF. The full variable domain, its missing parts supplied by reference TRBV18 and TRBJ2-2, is NAGVMQNPRHLVRRRGQEARLRCSPMKGHSHVYWYRQLPEEGLKFMVYLQKENIIDESGMPKERFSAEFPKEGPSILRIQQVVRGDSAAYFCASSPGQLPNTGELFFGEGSRLTVL.

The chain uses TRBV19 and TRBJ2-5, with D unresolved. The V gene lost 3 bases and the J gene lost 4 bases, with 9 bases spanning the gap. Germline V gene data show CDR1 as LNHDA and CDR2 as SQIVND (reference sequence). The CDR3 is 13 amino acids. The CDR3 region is CASSISEVETQYF. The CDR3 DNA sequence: TGTGCCAGTAGTATTTCAGAGGTAGAGACCCAGTACTTC. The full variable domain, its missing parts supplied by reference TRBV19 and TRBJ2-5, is DGGITQSPKYLFRKEGQNVTLSCEQNLNHDAMYWYRQDPGQGLRLIYYSQIVNDFQKGDIAEGYSVSREKKESFPLTVTSAQKNPTAFYLCASSISEVETQYFGPGTRLLVL.

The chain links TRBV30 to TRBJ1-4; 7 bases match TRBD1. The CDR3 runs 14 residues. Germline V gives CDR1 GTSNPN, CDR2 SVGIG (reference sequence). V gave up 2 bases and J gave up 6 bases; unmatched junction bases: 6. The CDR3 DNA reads TGTGCCTGGAGTCCCCAGGACAGGCATGAAAAACTGTTTTTT. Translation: CAWSPQDRHEKLFF.

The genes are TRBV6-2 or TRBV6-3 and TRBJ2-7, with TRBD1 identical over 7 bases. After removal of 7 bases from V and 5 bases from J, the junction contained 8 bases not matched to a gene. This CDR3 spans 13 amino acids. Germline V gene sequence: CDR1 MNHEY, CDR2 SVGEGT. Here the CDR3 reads CASNPTGYHEQYF. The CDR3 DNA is TGTGCCAGCAACCCGACAGGGTACCACGAGCAGTACTTC.

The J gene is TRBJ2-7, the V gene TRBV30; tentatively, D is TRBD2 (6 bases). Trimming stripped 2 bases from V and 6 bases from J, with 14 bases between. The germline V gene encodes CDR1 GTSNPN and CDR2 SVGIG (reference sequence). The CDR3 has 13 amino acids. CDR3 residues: CAWSPGGASEQYF. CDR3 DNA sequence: TGTGCCTGGAGTCCCGGGGGAGCTTCCGAGCAGTACTTC.

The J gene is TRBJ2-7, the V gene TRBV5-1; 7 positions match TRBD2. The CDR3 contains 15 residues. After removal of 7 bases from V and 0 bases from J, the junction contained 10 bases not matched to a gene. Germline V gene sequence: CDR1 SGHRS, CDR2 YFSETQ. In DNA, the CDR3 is TGCGCCAGCGCCCGGGGGGACGGGACCTCCTACGAGCAGTACTTC. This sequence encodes CASARGDGTSYEQYF.

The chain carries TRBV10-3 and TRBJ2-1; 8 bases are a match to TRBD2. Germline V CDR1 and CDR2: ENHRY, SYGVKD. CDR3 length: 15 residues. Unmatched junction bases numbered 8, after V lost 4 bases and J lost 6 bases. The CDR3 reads CAISVGSGNVNEQFF. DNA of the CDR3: TGTGCCATCAGTGTGGGTAGCGGGAATGTCAATGAGCAGTTCTTC.

CDR3 bases: TGCAGTGCTACCCGGACTAGCGGGAGGGCGGAGACCCAGTACTTC. Amino acid sequence: CSATRTSGRAETQYF. The chain uses TRBV20-1 and TRBJ2-5, with 15 nucleotides matching TRBD2. The CDR3 runs 15 residues. Germline CDR1 DFQATT, CDR2 SNEGSKA (reference sequence). V dropped 4 bases and J dropped 5; count of bases not matched to a gene: 5.

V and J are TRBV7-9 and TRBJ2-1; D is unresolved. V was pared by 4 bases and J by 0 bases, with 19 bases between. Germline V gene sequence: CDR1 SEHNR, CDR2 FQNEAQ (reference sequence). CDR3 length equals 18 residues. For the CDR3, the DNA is TGTGCCAGCAGCTCGGACCCGCCCGCAGAAAGCTCCTACAATGAGCAGTTCTTC. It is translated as CASSSDPPAESSYNEQFF.

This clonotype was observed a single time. CDR3 sequence reads: CASSQGQGGNEKLFF. The CDR3, as DNA: TGTGCCAGCAGCCAAGGACAGGGGGGGAATGAAAAACTGTTTTTT. The gene calls are TRBV11-2 and TRBJ1-4; TRBD1 matches at 10 bases. J lost 5 bases, V lost 5 bases, and 5 bases had no gene match. The CDR3 consists of 15 residues. Germline assignment: CDR1 SGHAT and CDR2 FQNNGV.

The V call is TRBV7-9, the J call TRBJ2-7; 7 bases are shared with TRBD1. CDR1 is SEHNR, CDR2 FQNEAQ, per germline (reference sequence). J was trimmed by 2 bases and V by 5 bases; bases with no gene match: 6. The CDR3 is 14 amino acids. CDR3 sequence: CASSRPTGPYEQYV. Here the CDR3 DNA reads TGTGCCAGCAGCCGACCGACAGGGCCCTACGAGCAGTACGTC.

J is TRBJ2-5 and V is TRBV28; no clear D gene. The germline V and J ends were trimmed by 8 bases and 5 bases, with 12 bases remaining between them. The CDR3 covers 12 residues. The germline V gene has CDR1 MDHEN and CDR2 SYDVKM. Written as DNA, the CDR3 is TGTGCCAGCTCAGTGTTGGGGGAGACCCAGTACTTC. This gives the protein CASSVLGETQYF.

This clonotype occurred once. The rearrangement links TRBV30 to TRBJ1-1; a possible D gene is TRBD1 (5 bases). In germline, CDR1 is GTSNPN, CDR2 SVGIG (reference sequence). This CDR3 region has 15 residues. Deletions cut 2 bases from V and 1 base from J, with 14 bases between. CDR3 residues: CAWSKQALSNTEAFF. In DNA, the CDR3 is TGTGCCTGGAGTAAACAGGCCCTTTCGAACACTGAAGCTTTCTTT.

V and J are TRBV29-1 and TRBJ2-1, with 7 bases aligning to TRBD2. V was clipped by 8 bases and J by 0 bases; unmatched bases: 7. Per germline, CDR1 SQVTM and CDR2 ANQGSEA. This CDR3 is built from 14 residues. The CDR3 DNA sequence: TGCAGCTCACGGACTAGAGGCTCCTACAATGAGCAGTTCTTC. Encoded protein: CSSRTRGSYNEQFF.

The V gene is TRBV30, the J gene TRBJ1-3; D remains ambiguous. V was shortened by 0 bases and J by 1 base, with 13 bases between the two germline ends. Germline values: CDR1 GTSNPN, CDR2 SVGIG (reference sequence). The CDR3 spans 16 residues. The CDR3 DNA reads TGTGCCTGGAGTGTTGTCGGCGGAGGTTCTGGAAACACCATATATTTT. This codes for CAWSVVGGGSGNTIYF.